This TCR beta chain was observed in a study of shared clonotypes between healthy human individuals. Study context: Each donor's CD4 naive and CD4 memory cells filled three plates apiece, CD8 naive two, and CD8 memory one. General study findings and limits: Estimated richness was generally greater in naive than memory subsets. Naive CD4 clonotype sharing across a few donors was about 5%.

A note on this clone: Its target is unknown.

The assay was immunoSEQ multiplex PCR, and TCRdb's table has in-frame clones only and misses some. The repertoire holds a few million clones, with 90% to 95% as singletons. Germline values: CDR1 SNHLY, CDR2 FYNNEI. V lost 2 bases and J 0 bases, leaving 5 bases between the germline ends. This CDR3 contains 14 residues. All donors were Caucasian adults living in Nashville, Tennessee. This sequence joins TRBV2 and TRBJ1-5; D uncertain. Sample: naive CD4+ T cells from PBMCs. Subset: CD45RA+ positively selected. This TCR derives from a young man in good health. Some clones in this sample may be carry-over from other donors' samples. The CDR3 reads CASSEYYSNQPQHF. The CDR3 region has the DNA TGTGCCAGCAGTGAATATTATAGCAATCAGCCCCAGCATTTT.